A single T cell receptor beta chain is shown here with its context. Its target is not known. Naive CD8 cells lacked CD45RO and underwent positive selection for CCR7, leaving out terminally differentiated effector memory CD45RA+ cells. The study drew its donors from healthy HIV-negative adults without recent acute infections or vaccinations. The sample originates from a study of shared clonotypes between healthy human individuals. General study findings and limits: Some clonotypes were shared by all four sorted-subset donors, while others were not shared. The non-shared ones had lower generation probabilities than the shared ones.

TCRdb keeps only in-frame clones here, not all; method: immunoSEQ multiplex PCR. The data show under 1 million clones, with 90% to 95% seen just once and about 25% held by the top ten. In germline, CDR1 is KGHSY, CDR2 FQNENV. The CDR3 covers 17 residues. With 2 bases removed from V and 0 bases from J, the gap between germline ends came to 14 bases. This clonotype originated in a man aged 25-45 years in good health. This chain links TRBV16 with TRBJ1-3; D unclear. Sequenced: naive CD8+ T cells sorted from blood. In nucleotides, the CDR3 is TGTGCCAGCAGCCAAACAGCGGGCCCGGGCTCTGGAAACACCATATATTTT. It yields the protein CASSQTAGPGSGNTIYF. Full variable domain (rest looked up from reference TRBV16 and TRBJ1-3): GEEVAQTPKHLVRGEGQKAKLYCAPIKGHSYVFWYQQVLKNEFKFLISFQNENVFDETGMPKERFSAKCLPNSPCSLEIQATKLEDSAVYFCASSQTAGPGSGNTIYFGEGSWLTVV.